The rows below give T cell receptor beta chains drawn from one sample of a study of blood T cell repertoires in COVID-19. Assay used: immunoSEQ multiplex PCR; TCRdb lists only in-frame clones, some missing. The table lists fewer than 450,000 clones, more than 75% of them singletons, with 6% to 7% in the top ten. The sample was peripheral blood. These receptor sequences come from a woman in her 50s with COVID-19, enrolled during active disease. Each CDR3 is given with its conserved first and last residue. The order of the fields is clone size, J gene, V gene, D gene, CDR3 protein, CDR3 DNA. A D gene is named only where the DNA matches it firmly. Some rows have no size entry. The others give once, few or many, or a class for an expanded clone.

abundance: -; j_gene: TRBJ1-5; v_gene: TRBV6-4; d_gene: TRBD1; CDR3aa: CASSDRRQGRNQPQHF; CDR3nt: TGTGCCAGCAGTGACCGTCGACAGGGACGCAATCAGCCCCAGCATTTT
abundance: -; j_gene: TRBJ2-1; v_gene: TRBV2; d_gene: -; CDR3aa: CASSPGVREQFF; CDR3nt: TGTGCCAGCAGTCCAGGGGTGCGCGAGCAGTTCTTC
abundance: -; j_gene: TRBJ1-2; v_gene: TRBV11-3; d_gene: -; CDR3aa: CASSRMGSGNGYTF; CDR3nt: TGTGCCAGCAGCCGCATGGGGTCGGGGAATGGCTACACCTTC
abundance: -; j_gene: TRBJ1-1; v_gene: TRBV7-2; d_gene: -; CDR3aa: CASSFVENTEAFF; CDR3nt: TGTGCCAGCAGCTTTGTAGAGAACACTGAAGCTTTCTTT
abundance: once; j_gene: TRBJ2-3; v_gene: TRBV5-1; d_gene: -; CDR3aa: CASIQPPGDTQYF; CDR3nt: TGCGCCAGCATCCAACCCCCAGGGGATACGCAGTATTTT
abundance: -; j_gene: TRBJ1-5; v_gene: TRBV6-1; d_gene: -; CDR3aa: CASSDTSRAPGRPQHF; CDR3nt: TGTGCCAGCAGTGACACTTCTCGCGCCCCAGGTCGGCCCCAGCATTTT
abundance: few; j_gene: TRBJ2-1; v_gene: TRBV7-8; d_gene: TRBD1; CDR3aa: CASSTDRVGNEQFF; CDR3nt: TGTGCCAGCAGTACAGACAGGGTCGGCAATGAGCAGTTCTTC
abundance: once; j_gene: TRBJ2-7; v_gene: TRBV6-2/TRBV6-3; d_gene: -; CDR3aa: CASSPEGRGTYEQYF; CDR3nt: TGTGCCAGCAGCCCTGAGGGCAGGGGTACCTACGAGCAGTACTTC
abundance: -; j_gene: TRBJ2-1; v_gene: TRBV19; d_gene: TRBD1; CDR3aa: CASRDRQSNEQFF; CDR3nt: TGTGCCAGTAGGGACAGGCAGTCCAATGAGCAGTTCTTC
abundance: -; j_gene: TRBJ2-7; v_gene: TRBV4-1; d_gene: TRBD2; CDR3aa: CASSQTSGRTYEQYF; CDR3nt: TGCGCCAGCAGCCAGACTAGCGGGCGTACCTACGAGCAGTACTTC
abundance: -; j_gene: TRBJ1-2; v_gene: TRBV7-2; d_gene: -; CDR3aa: CASSPGTPYGYTF; CDR3nt: TGTGCCAGCAGCCCCGGGACACCCTATGGCTACACCTTC
abundance: once; j_gene: TRBJ2-7; v_gene: TRBV5-1; d_gene: -; CDR3aa: CASSLGRDTSSYEQYF; CDR3nt: TGCGCCAGCAGCTTAGGCCGGGACACGAGCTCCTACGAGCAGTACTTC
abundance: -; j_gene: TRBJ2-1; v_gene: TRBV7-3; d_gene: TRBD1; CDR3aa: CASSLQGGARNEQFF; CDR3nt: TGTGCCAGCAGCTTACAAGGGGGCGCAAGAAATGAGCAGTTCTTC
abundance: -; j_gene: TRBJ2-3; v_gene: TRBV19; d_gene: -; CDR3aa: CASSTLTSTDTQYF; CDR3nt: TGTGCCAGTAGTACCTTAACTAGCACAGATACGCAGTATTTT
abundance: few; j_gene: TRBJ2-7; v_gene: TRBV19; d_gene: -; CDR3aa: CASRGGRPYF; CDR3nt: TGTGCCAGTAGGGGAGGCAGGCCGTACTTC
abundance: -; j_gene: TRBJ2-5; v_gene: TRBV29-1; d_gene: -; CDR3aa: CSGRGGPETQYF; CDR3nt: TGCAGCGGGCGGGGAGGTCCCGAGACCCAGTACTTC
abundance: -; j_gene: TRBJ1-2; v_gene: TRBV19; d_gene: TRBD1; CDR3aa: CASSTKTTGGYYGYTF; CDR3nt: TGTGCCAGTAGCACAAAAACGACAGGGGGTTACTATGGCTACACCTTC
abundance: -; j_gene: TRBJ1-4; v_gene: TRBV4-2; d_gene: TRBD1; CDR3aa: CASSQDSTGVGEKLFF; CDR3nt: TGTGCCAGCAGCCAAGATTCGACAGGGGTGGGTGAAAAACTGTTTTTT
abundance: -; j_gene: TRBJ2-2; v_gene: TRBV19; d_gene: -; CDR3aa: CASSIKILTQNTGELFF; CDR3nt: TGTGCCAGTAGTATTAAAATTTTGACACAGAACACCGGGGAGCTGTTTTTT
abundance: -; j_gene: TRBJ2-5; v_gene: TRBV30; d_gene: TRBD2; CDR3aa: CAWNLGGRQETQYF; CDR3nt: TGTGCCTGGAATTTGGGGGGGAGGCAAGAGACCCAGTACTTC
abundance: -; j_gene: TRBJ2-7; v_gene: TRBV2; d_gene: -; CDR3aa: CASTERQDEQYF; CDR3nt: TGTGCCAGCACCGAGAGACAAGACGAGCAGTACTTC
abundance: -; j_gene: TRBJ2-1; v_gene: TRBV30; d_gene: TRBD2; CDR3aa: CAWSKLAGGGDEQFF; CDR3nt: TGTGCCTGGAGTAAGCTAGCGGGAGGTGGCGATGAGCAGTTCTTC
abundance: -; j_gene: TRBJ2-5; v_gene: TRBV6-2/TRBV6-3; d_gene: TRBD1; CDR3aa: CASSYNWDRGETQYF; CDR3nt: TGTGCCAGCAGTTACAACTGGGACAGGGGTGAGACCCAGTACTTC
abundance: once; j_gene: TRBJ2-2; v_gene: TRBV27; d_gene: TRBD1; CDR3aa: CASGQGATGELFF; CDR3nt: TGTGCCAGCGGACAGGGGGCGACCGGGGAGCTGTTTTTT
abundance: -; j_gene: TRBJ2-2; v_gene: TRBV11-3; d_gene: -; CDR3aa: CASSPDTGELFF; CDR3nt: TGTGCCAGCAGCCCAGACACCGGGGAGCTGTTTTTT
abundance: -; j_gene: TRBJ2-7; v_gene: TRBV7-8; d_gene: TRBD1; CDR3aa: CASSLPRLGQATYEQYF; CDR3nt: TGTGCCAGCAGCTTACCTCGTCTGGGACAGGCCACCTACGAGCAGTACTTC
abundance: -; j_gene: TRBJ1-4; v_gene: TRBV6-1; d_gene: TRBD1; CDR3aa: CASSDSLTGESEKLFF; CDR3nt: TGTGCCAGCAGTGATTCCCTGACAGGGGAGAGTGAAAAACTGTTTTTT
abundance: -; j_gene: TRBJ2-2; v_gene: TRBV10-1; d_gene: -; CDR3aa: CASNKNTGELFF; CDR3nt: TGCGCCAGCAACAAGAACACCGGGGAGCTGTTTTTT
abundance: -; j_gene: TRBJ1-2; v_gene: TRBV9; d_gene: -; CDR3aa: CASSARQVQLGGYTF; CDR3nt: TGTGCCAGCAGCGCCCGACAGGTTCAACTTGGCGGCTACACCTTC
abundance: -; j_gene: TRBJ2-7; v_gene: TRBV2; d_gene: -; CDR3aa: CASSKMPGETYEQYF; CDR3nt: TGTGCCAGCAGTAAGATGCCAGGCGAGACCTACGAGCAGTACTTC
abundance: many; j_gene: TRBJ2-1; v_gene: TRBV19; d_gene: -; CDR3aa: CASSMAGYRYNEQFF; CDR3nt: TGTGCCAGTAGTATGGCGGGCTATCGTTACAATGAGCAGTTCTTC
abundance: once; j_gene: TRBJ1-2; v_gene: TRBV19; d_gene: -; CDR3aa: CASSPSRDGASTF; CDR3nt: TGTGCCAGTAGTCCAAGCAGGGATGGGGCGTCCACCTTC
abundance: -; j_gene: TRBJ2-7; v_gene: TRBV12-3/TRBV12-4; d_gene: -; CDR3aa: CASSLLSPYEQYF; CDR3nt: TGTGCCAGCAGTCTCCTATCCCCATACGAGCAGTACTTC
abundance: once; j_gene: TRBJ1-4; v_gene: TRBV5-6; d_gene: -; CDR3aa: CASSPGGTRPNEKLFF; CDR3nt: TGTGCCAGCAGCCCCGGGGGGACCAGACCTAATGAAAAACTGTTTTTT
abundance: -; j_gene: TRBJ2-1; v_gene: TRBV7-9; d_gene: -; CDR3aa: CASSLPISSPGLYNEQFF; CDR3nt: TGTGCCAGCAGCTTACCAATTTCAAGCCCAGGGCTCTACAATGAGCAGTTCTTC
abundance: -; j_gene: TRBJ2-1; v_gene: TRBV5-1; d_gene: -; CDR3aa: CASSLNKNEQFF; CDR3nt: TGCGCCAGCAGCTTGAACAAAAATGAGCAGTTCTTC
abundance: -; j_gene: TRBJ2-7; v_gene: TRBV7-6; d_gene: -; CDR3aa: CASSSLQGYEQYF; CDR3nt: TGTGCCAGCAGCTCGTTGCAGGGTTACGAGCAGTACTTC
abundance: -; j_gene: TRBJ2-1; v_gene: TRBV3-1/TRBV3-2; d_gene: -; CDR3aa: CASSRSGTSSYNEQFF; CDR3nt: TGTGCCAGCAGCCGGAGCGGTACCTCCTCCTACAATGAGCAGTTCTTC
abundance: -; j_gene: TRBJ2-2; v_gene: TRBV6-5; d_gene: TRBD1; CDR3aa: CASKGQATNTGELFF; CDR3nt: TGTGCCAGCAAAGGACAGGCAACGAACACCGGGGAGCTGTTTTTT
abundance: -; j_gene: TRBJ2-5; v_gene: TRBV11-2; d_gene: TRBD2; CDR3aa: CAWGGKETQYF; CDR3nt: TGTGCCTGGGGAGGGAAAGAGACCCAGTACTTC
abundance: -; j_gene: TRBJ2-3; v_gene: TRBV9; d_gene: -; CDR3aa: CASSPPGQPIVNTQYF; CDR3nt: TGTGCCAGCAGCCCACCCGGACAGCCTATCGTAAATACGCAGTATTTT
abundance: -; j_gene: TRBJ1-3; v_gene: TRBV9; d_gene: TRBD1; CDR3aa: CASSVGQGSGNTIYF; CDR3nt: TGTGCCAGCAGCGTCGGACAGGGGTCTGGAAACACCATATATTTT
abundance: -; j_gene: TRBJ1-5; v_gene: TRBV4-1; d_gene: TRBD1; CDR3aa: CASSQGPDRGSPQPQHF; CDR3nt: TGCGCCAGCAGCCAAGGTCCGGACAGGGGGTCGCCTCAGCCCCAGCATTTT
abundance: -; j_gene: TRBJ2-5; v_gene: TRBV4-1; d_gene: TRBD1; CDR3aa: CASRQGPDRGIQETQYF; CDR3nt: TGCGCCAGCAGGCAAGGGCCCGACAGGGGAATCCAAGAGACCCAGTACTTC
abundance: -; j_gene: TRBJ2-5; v_gene: TRBV5-4; d_gene: -; CDR3aa: CASRDDIAGRETQYF; CDR3nt: TGTGCCAGCAGGGATGATATAGCTGGTCGGGAGACCCAGTACTTC
abundance: -; j_gene: TRBJ2-5; v_gene: TRBV7-9; d_gene: TRBD1; CDR3aa: CASSHRQGNQETQYF; CDR3nt: TGTGCCAGCAGCCACCGACAGGGAAACCAAGAGACCCAGTACTTC
abundance: -; j_gene: TRBJ2-3; v_gene: TRBV5-6; d_gene: -; CDR3aa: CASSSLARTDTQYF; CDR3nt: TGTGCCAGCAGCTCCCTCGCGCGGACAGATACGCAGTATTTT
abundance: -; j_gene: TRBJ2-1; v_gene: TRBV2; d_gene: TRBD2; CDR3aa: CATYTSGSYNEQFF; CDR3nt: TGTGCCACCTATACTAGCGGGAGCTACAATGAGCAGTTCTTC
abundance: -; j_gene: TRBJ2-7; v_gene: TRBV29-1; d_gene: TRBD1; CDR3aa: CSVKKDRGSYEQYF; CDR3nt: TGCAGCGTCAAAAAGGACAGGGGCTCCTACGAGCAGTACTTC
abundance: -; j_gene: TRBJ2-7; v_gene: TRBV4-1; d_gene: TRBD1; CDR3aa: CASSPPGQQRSYEQYF; CDR3nt: TGCGCCAGCAGCCCCCCGGGACAGCAAAGAAGCTACGAGCAGTACTTC
abundance: -; j_gene: TRBJ1-5; v_gene: TRBV18; d_gene: -; CDR3aa: CASSRQNNQPQHF; CDR3nt: TGTGCCAGCTCACGACAGAACAATCAGCCCCAGCATTTT
abundance: once; j_gene: TRBJ2-5; v_gene: TRBV6-6; d_gene: TRBD2; CDR3aa: CASRDRGTSGKETQYF; CDR3nt: TGTGCCAGCAGAGACCGCGGGACTAGCGGGAAAGAGACCCAGTACTTC
abundance: -; j_gene: TRBJ2-1; v_gene: TRBV3-1/TRBV3-2; d_gene: -; CDR3aa: CASSQDRVLSSYNEQFF; CDR3nt: TGTGCCAGCAGCCAAGATCGGGTTTTGAGCTCCTACAATGAGCAGTTCTTC
abundance: -; j_gene: TRBJ1-1; v_gene: TRBV25-1; d_gene: -; CDR3aa: CASSRDKLNTEAFF; CDR3nt: TGTGCCAGCAGTAGGGACAAACTGAACACTGAAGCTTTCTTT
abundance: -; j_gene: TRBJ2-7; v_gene: TRBV6-5; d_gene: -; CDR3aa: CASGRGGGYEQYF; CDR3nt: TGTGCCAGCGGAAGGGGAGGGGGCTACGAGCAGTACTTC
abundance: few; j_gene: TRBJ2-5; v_gene: TRBV5-5; d_gene: -; CDR3aa: CASTLRPAAEETQYF; CDR3nt: TGTGCCAGCACCCTAAGACCAGCTGCGGAAGAGACCCAGTACTTC
abundance: once; j_gene: TRBJ1-4; v_gene: TRBV5-1; d_gene: -; CDR3aa: CASSLDRNEKLFF; CDR3nt: TGCGCCAGCAGCTTGGACAGGAATGAAAAACTGTTTTTT